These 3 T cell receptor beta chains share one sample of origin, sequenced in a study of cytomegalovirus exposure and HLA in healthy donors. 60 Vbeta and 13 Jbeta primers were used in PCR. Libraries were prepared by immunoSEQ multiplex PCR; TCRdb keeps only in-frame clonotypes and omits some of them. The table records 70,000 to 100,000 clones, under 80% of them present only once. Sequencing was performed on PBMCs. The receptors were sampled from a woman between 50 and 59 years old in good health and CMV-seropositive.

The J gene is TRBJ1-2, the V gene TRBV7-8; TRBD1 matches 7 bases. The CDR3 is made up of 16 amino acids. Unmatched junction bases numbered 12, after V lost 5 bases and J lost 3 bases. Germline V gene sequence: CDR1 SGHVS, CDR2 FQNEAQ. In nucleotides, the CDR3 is TGTGCCAGCAGCCCGCGGCGGGACAGACTATACTATGGCTACACCTTC. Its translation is CASSPRRDRLYYGYTF.

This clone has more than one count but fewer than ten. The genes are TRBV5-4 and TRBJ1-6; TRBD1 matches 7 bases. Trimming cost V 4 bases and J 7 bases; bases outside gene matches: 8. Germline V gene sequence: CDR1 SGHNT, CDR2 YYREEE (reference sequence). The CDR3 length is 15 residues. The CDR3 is CASSRDSYANSPLHF. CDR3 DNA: TGTGCCAGCAGCCGGGACAGCTATGCGAATTCACCCCTCCACTTT.

CDR3: CASSPYDRGTEAFF. The CDR3 DNA follows: TGTGCCAGCAGCCCGTACGACAGGGGGACTGAAGCTTTCTTT. The chain employs TRBV5-6 and TRBJ1-1, with 9 bases fitting TRBD1. The CDR3 has 14 residues. Losses at the gene ends were 4 bases for V and 5 bases for J; bases not matched to a gene: 6. Germline CDR1 is SGHDT and CDR2 is YYEEEE. The full variable domain, rest sourced from reference TRBV5-6 and TRBJ1-1, is DAGVTQSPTHLIKTRGQQVTLRCSPKSGHDTVSWYQQALGQGPQFIFQYYEEEERQRGNFPDRFSGHQFPNYSSELNVNALLLGDSALYLCASSPYDRGTEAFFGQGTRLTVV.